Sequencing of this T cell receptor beta chain was carried out in a study of long-term antiretroviral therapy in people with HIV. Researchers ran immunoSEQ v3.0 at survey level. The assay was immunoSEQ multiplex PCR, and TCRdb's table has in-frame clones only and misses some. The table records around 30,000 clones, 93% of them present only once. Germline V gene data show CDR1 as SGHTA and CDR2 as FQGNSA. The CDR3 is 15 residues long. V trimming: 2 bases; J trimming: 4 bases; junction bases outside the gene matches: 6. The chain is built from TRBV7-2 and TRBJ2-5; 8 nucleotides align to TRBD1. The sequencing here drew on unsorted PBMCs, taken around 6.5 years after starting antiretroviral therapy. This TCR derives from a woman between 40 and 50 years old with HIV. DNA for the CDR3: TGTGCCAGCAGCTTAAGGCTTACAGGGGGAGAGACCCAGTACTTC. Translation: CASSLRLTGGETQYF.